The clone carrying this TCR beta chain was picked up one time. Only in-frame clones appear in the TCRdb table, and some are missing; sequencing was by immunoSEQ multiplex PCR. The sample lists some 70,000 clones; approximately 87% were seen once. These data originate in a study of lymphopenia after photon versus proton radiotherapy. V was cut by 4 bases and J by 6 bases, with 9 bases left in between. This CDR3 has 11 amino acids. In germline, CDR1 is GTSNPN, CDR2 SVGIG (reference sequence). The TCR comes from a man older than 75 with esophageal cancer. Sample: peripheral blood, taken from a patient treated with proton-based radiotherapy. The chain is built from TRBV30 and TRBJ1-1; D might be TRBD1 (5 bases). The CDR3 loop reads CAWKDISEAFF. The DNA for the CDR3 is TGTGCCTGGAAGGACATCTCTGAAGCTTTCTTT.